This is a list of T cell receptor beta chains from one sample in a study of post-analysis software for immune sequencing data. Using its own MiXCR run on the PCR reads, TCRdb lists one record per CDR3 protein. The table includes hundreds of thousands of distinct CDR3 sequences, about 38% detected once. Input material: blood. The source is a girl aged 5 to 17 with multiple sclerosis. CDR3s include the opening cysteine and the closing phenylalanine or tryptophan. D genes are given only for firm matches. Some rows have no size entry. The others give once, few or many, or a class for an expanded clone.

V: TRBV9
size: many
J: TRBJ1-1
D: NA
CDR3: CASSVEGPGQVNTEAFF
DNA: TGTGCCAGCAGCGTAGAGGGACCAGGGCAGGTGAACACTGAAGCTTTCTTT

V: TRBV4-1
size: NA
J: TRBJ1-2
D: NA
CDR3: CASSQAQGLGGYTF
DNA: TGCGCCAGCAGCCAAGCCCAGGGATTAGGTGGCTACACCTTC

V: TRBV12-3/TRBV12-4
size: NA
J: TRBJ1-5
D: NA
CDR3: CASTSGGQPQHF
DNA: TGTGCCAGCACCTCCGGAGGTCAGCCCCAGCATTTT

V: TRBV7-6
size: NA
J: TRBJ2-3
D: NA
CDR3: CASSSNPTDTQYF
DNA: TGTGCCAGCAGTTCGAACCCCACAGATACGCAGTATTTT

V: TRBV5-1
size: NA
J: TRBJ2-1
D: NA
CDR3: CASSLYKSSYNEQFF
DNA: TGCGCCAGCAGCTTGTACAAGAGCTCCTACAATGAGCAGTTCTTC

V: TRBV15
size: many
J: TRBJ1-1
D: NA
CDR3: CATSITSTPEAFF
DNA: TGTGCCACCAGCATTACCTCCACCCCTGAAGCTTTCTTT

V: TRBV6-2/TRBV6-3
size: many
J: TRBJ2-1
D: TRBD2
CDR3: CASTERGEQFF
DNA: TGTGCCAGCACCGAGCGGGGTGAGCAGTTCTTC

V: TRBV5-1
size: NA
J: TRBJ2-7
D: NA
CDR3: CASSFEGPSYEQYF
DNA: TGCGCCAGCAGCTTTGAGGGACCCTCCTACGAGCAGTACTTC

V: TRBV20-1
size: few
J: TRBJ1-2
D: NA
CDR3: CSAIGRLNYGYTF
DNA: TGCAGTGCAATCGGCCGCCTTAACTATGGCTACACCTTC

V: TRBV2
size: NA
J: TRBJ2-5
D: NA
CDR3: CASRGSRVQETQYF
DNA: TGTGCCAGCAGGGGAAGTCGGGTTCAAGAGACCCAGTACTTC

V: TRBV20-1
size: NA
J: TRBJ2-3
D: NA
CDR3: CSARFRVDTQYF
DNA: TGCAGTGCTAGGTTCCGCGTGGATACGCAGTATTTT

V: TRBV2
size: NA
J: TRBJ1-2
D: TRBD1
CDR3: CASNPEGAYGYTF
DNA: TGTGCCAGCAACCCGGAGGGGGCCTATGGCTACACCTTC

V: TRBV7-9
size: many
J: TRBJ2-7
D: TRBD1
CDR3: CASSMGQNGRYEQYF
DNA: TGTGCCAGCAGCATGGGACAGAACGGCCGCTACGAGCAGTACTTC

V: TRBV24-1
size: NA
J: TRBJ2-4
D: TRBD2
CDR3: CASSIGRGAAIQYF
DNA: TGTGCCAGTAGTATCGGGCGGGGGGCCGCCATTCAGTACTTC

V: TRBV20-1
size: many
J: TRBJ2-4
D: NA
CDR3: CSARGGGTKNIQYF
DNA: TGCAGTGCTAGAGGAGGGGGGACCAAAAACATTCAGTACTTC

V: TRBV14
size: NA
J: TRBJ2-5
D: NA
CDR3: CASSQFGTQYF
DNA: TGTGCCAGCAGCCAATTCGGGACCCAGTACTTC

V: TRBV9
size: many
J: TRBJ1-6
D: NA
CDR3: CASSGADSSMAYNSPLHF
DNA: TGTGCCAGCAGCGGTGCCGACAGCTCAATGGCCTATAATTCACCCCTCCACTTT

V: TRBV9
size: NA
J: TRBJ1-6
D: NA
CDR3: CASSVFRDNSPLHF
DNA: TGTGCCAGCAGCGTGTTCCGGGATAATTCACCCCTCCACTTT

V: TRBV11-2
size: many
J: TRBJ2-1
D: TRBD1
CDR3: CASSVFRDRGNEQFF
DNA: TGTGCCAGCAGCGTCTTCCGGGACAGAGGCAATGAGCAGTTCTTC

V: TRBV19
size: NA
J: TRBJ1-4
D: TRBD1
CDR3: CASSPDRAKRFF
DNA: TGTGCCAGTAGCCCCGACAGGGCTAAACGGTTTTTT

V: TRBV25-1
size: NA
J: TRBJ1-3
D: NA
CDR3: CATSYGGSGNTIYF
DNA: TGTGCCACCTCATACGGGGGCTCTGGAAACACCATATATTTT

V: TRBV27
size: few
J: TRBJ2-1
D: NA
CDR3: CASSFQREQFF
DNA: TGTGCCAGCAGTTTCCAGAGGGAGCAGTTCTTC

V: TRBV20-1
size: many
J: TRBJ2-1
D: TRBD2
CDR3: CSASWTSGYNEQFF
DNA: TGCAGTGCTAGTTGGACTAGCGGTTACAATGAGCAGTTCTTC

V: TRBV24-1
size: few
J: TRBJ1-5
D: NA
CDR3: CATLRENSNQPQHF
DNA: TGTGCCACCCTTCGTGAGAATAGCAATCAGCCCCAGCATTTT

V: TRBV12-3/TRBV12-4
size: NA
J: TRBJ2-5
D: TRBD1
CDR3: CASSIDRDQETQYF
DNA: TGTGCCAGCAGCATTGACAGGGACCAAGAGACCCAGTACTTC

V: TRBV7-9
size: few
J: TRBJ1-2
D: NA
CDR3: CASSLAATAPGGYGYTF
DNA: TGTGCCAGCAGCTTAGCCGCGACGGCCCCCGGTGGATATGGCTACACCTTC